Each of the 28 T cell receptor beta chains below was sequenced from the same sample in a study of blood T cells in healthy people across ages (dated by TCRdb to between 2015 and 2016). The protocol used for the library was 5' RACE. These reads were obtained on an Illumina HiSeq 2500. A second PCR of roughly 7 to 11 cycles was performed with a sample-barcoded 5' primer and a J-beta primer mix. The public reads were quality trimmed at Q25 with fastp and then assembled into clones with MiXCR by TCRdb, keeping productive beta chains. Rows with a matching CDR3 protein are joined into one entry that keeps the most common DNA and genes. In this sample the table shows around 1,000,000 distinct CDR3 sequences, approximately 25% of which occur a single time. About 0.72% of the sample lies in the top ten. These same data were also listed under a study on T cells of mothers and their children.

Sequences were obtained from blood. Receptors were obtained from a girl aged 2-10 years in good health.

The chain combines TRBV29-1 with TRBJ2-3, with TRBD2 identical over 8 bases. From germline, CDR1 is SQVTM and CDR2 ANQGSEA. V lost 1 base, J lost 7 bases, and 4 bases stayed unmatched. The CDR3 spans 13 residues. The CDR3 DNA follows: TGCAGCGTTGAAGGACTAGCGTTGAATACGCAGTATTTT. Translating gives CSVEGLALNTQYF.

The J gene is TRBJ1-5, the V gene TRBV4-1, with D possibly matching TRBD1 (6 bases). The V end lost 6 bases, the J end lost 0 bases, and 12 bases lay between the germline ends. CDR3 length: 15 residues. Germline lookup yields CDR1 MGHRA and CDR2 YSYEKL. CDR3 sequence reads: CASSLRGSSNQPQHF. CDR3 nucleotides: TGCGCCAGCAGTCTCAGGGGATCTAGCAATCAGCCCCAGCATTTT.

The V gene is TRBV4-2, the J gene TRBJ1-1; D is possibly TRBD1 (6 bases). Trimming removed 9 bases at V and 4 bases at J, with 42 bases between. The CDR3 totals 22 residues. Germline V gene lookup returns CDR1 LGHNA and CDR2 YNFKEQ. The CDR3 sequence: CASSSMVGATSWRGRLGTEAFF. For the CDR3, the DNA is TGTGCCAGTAGTAGTATGGTGGGGGCCACTAGCTGGAGGGGCAGGTTGGGCACTGAAGCTTTCTTT.

This chain connects TRBV25-1 to TRBJ2-1; D is uncertain. Germline assignment: CDR1 MGHDK and CDR2 SYGVNS. The CDR3 is made up of 15 amino acids. V was shortened by 2 bases and J by 6 bases, with 14 bases between the two germline ends. The CDR3 nucleotides are TGTGCCAGCAGTGAAGTCCGAACCGCCGCCAATGAGCAGTTCTTC. Translated, it gives CASSEVRTAANEQFF.

This clonotype was detected only once. The rearrangement joins TRBV7-2 to TRBJ2-7, with 12 nucleotides matching TRBD2. V shed 1 base and J 1 base; nucleotides not matched to a gene: 8. This CDR3 is 18 amino acids long. CDR1 is SGHTA and CDR2 is FQGNSA in the germline V gene. For the CDR3, the DNA is TGTGCCAGCAGCTTAGAGGGACTAGCGGGCGTAGCTTCCTACGAGCAGTACTTC. This translates into CASSLEGLAGVASYEQYF.

The chain has TRBV19 and TRBJ2-7; 7 bases are a match to TRBD1. Germline V CDR1 and CDR2: LNHDA, SQIVND (reference sequence). The CDR3 is 14 residues long. The ends lost 5 bases at V and 3 bases at J; junction bases unmatched: 7. CDR3 sequence: CASSGGQTIYEQYF. Written as DNA, the CDR3 is TGTGCCAGTAGTGGGGGACAGACTATCTACGAGCAGTACTTC.

The J gene is TRBJ1-4, the V gene TRBV9; D perhaps matches TRBD1 (5 bases). The CDR3 is made up of 13 amino acids. Germline CDR1 and CDR2: SGDLS and YYNGEE. Trimming shortened V by 6 bases and J by 8 bases, and 14 bases separated the two germline ends. CDR3 DNA sequence: TGTGCCAGCAAAGACGGGTGGGGGGAAAAACTGTTTTTT. Amino acids: CASKDGWGEKLFF.

The rearrangement links TRBV29-1 to TRBJ1-4; D is unresolved. Trimming pared 4 bases from V and 5 bases from J, leaving 14 bases between. Germline CDR1 reads SQVTM; CDR2 reads ANQGSEA. This CDR3 is 14 amino acids long. The CDR3 DNA follows: TGCAGCGTTGTGTTTAGCCCCGGGAATGAAAAACTGTTTTTT. This codes for CSVVFSPGNEKLFF.

V is TRBV4-3 and J is TRBJ2-5; D unresolved. Germline V lookup: CDR1 LGHNA, CDR2 YSLEER. The ends were cut back, 0 bases at V and 4 bases at J, with 12 bases in the middle. The CDR3 is 15 amino acids. The CDR3 bases are TGCGCCAGCAGCCAAGAAAGGTGGGGTGGAGAGACCCAGTACTTC. This encodes CASSQERWGGETQYF.

The genes are TRBV20-1 and TRBJ1-1, with a tentative D call TRBD1 (5 bases). This CDR3 has 13 residues. CDR1 and CDR2 (germline): DFQATT, SNEGSKA (reference sequence). Trimming stripped 3 bases from V and 7 bases from J, with 15 bases between. The CDR3 DNA reads as TGCAGTGCTAGTGGGGGGGGGACGAATGAAGCTTTCTTT. Translated, it gives CSASGGGTNEAFF.

The J gene is TRBJ2-1, the V gene TRBV12-3 or TRBV12-4, with 7 bases aligning to TRBD1. The CDR3 is made up of 14 amino acids. J gave up 6 bases and V 6 bases, and 8 bases lay outside the gene matches. In DNA form, the CDR3 reads TGTGCCAGCAGACCCGGGACAGAAAGCAATGAGCAGTTCTTC. It translates to CASRPGTESNEQFF.

The sample holds a few counts of this clonotype. V gene TRBV11-3 combines with J gene TRBJ2-3; D is undetermined. This CDR3 is 16 amino acids long. V lost 2 bases to trimming and J lost 5 bases, with 17 bases between them. The V gene's germline CDR1 is SGHNT and CDR2 YENEEA. The CDR3 sequence is CASSLFATLKGDTQYF. The DNA for the CDR3 is TGTGCCAGCAGCTTATTTGCTACACTGAAGGGAGATACGCAGTATTTT.

The rearrangement links TRBV4-3 to TRBJ1-6; the D is unclear. The V end lost 2 bases, the J end lost 7 bases, and 9 bases lay between the germline ends. Per germline, CDR1 LGHNA and CDR2 YSLEER. This CDR3 has 14 amino acids. This CDR3 is CASSQSTGNSPLHF. The CDR3 DNA sequence: TGCGCCAGCAGCCAAAGCACCGGGAATTCACCCCTCCACTTT.

This CDR3 is CASSPDGTAVDTQYF. CDR3 sequence (DNA): TGTGCCAGCAGCCCAGACGGGACGGCGGTTGATACGCAGTATTTT. V gene TRBV11-2 combines with J gene TRBJ2-3; tentatively, D is TRBD1 or TRBD2 (5 bases each). This CDR3 is built from 15 residues. Trimming stripped 5 bases from V and 6 bases from J, with 18 bases between. The germline gives CDR1 SGHAT, CDR2 FQNNGV.

V usage is TRBV4-3 and J usage is TRBJ1-1; D is unclear. The V end was cut by 0 bases, the J end by 0 bases, with 8 bases between. The CDR3 totals 15 residues. Germline CDR1 LGHNA, CDR2 YSLEER. In DNA, the CDR3 is TGCGCCAGCAGCCAAGAAAGCGACCTGAACACTGAAGCTTTCTTT. Translation: CASSQESDLNTEAFF.

This chain joins TRBV12-3 or TRBV12-4 and TRBJ2-2; TRBD2 might be the D (6 bases). The CDR3 runs 18 residues. V was cut by 3 bases and J by 0 bases, with 17 bases left in between. The CDR3 DNA follows: TGTGCCAGCAGTTTCGTAGAGGAGGGGCGGACGAACACCGGGGAGCTGTTTTTT. Translated: CASSFVEEGRTNTGELFF.

This chain links TRBV11-2 with TRBJ2-3; 10 bases are shared with TRBD1. After removal of 5 bases from V and 0 bases from J, the junction contained 5 bases not matched to a gene. CDR1 and CDR2 from the germline V gene are SGHAT and FQNNGV. CDR3 size: 16 residues. This CDR3 is CASSLSGQGSTDTQYF. CDR3 nucleotides: TGTGCCAGCAGCCTATCGGGACAGGGGAGCACAGATACGCAGTATTTT.

This chain joins TRBV5-1 and TRBJ2-4; TRBD1 aligns across 7 bases. CDR1 and CDR2 (germline): SGHRS, YFSETQ. This CDR3 comprises 16 residues. V was clipped by 3 bases and J by 2 bases; unmatched bases: 8. CDR3 in DNA: TGCGCCAGCAGCTCTGCCCAGACAGGGACCAAAAACATTCAGTACTTC. This translates into CASSSAQTGTKNIQYF.

This clonotype appeared a few times. This chain links TRBV4-2 with TRBJ2-5, with D perhaps matching TRBD1 or TRBD2 (7 bases each). The last part of the DNA fits TRBJ2-7 better; the J call may be wrong. The germline gives CDR1 LGHNA, CDR2 YNFKEQ. The length of the CDR3 is 19 residues. In DNA, the CDR3 is TGTGCCAGCAGCCAAGATTTAGGGGGGGACAGTACGCACTCCTACGAGCAGTACTTC. Protein: CASSQDLGGDSTHSYEQYF.

This clonotype was seen only a few times. The rearrangement links TRBV29-1 to TRBJ2-3; the D gene is possibly TRBD1 (6 bases). Trimming shortened V by 5 bases and J by 6 bases, and 12 bases separated the two germline ends. This CDR3 has 12 residues. The germline V gene encodes CDR1 SQVTM and CDR2 ANQGSEA. CDR3 residues: CSVPARGDTQYF. The CDR3 bases are TGCAGCGTTCCGGCGAGGGGGGATACGCAGTATTTT.

The CDR3 DNA reads TGCAGTGCCGAACAGGGGAGCTCTGGAAACACCATATATTTT. Its protein is CSAEQGSSGNTIYF. The gene calls are TRBV20-1 and TRBJ1-3; 7 positions agree with TRBD1. V was pared by 6 bases and J by 0 bases, with 5 bases of the junction left unmatched. The CDR3 is 14 residues long. Germline assignment: CDR1 DFQATT and CDR2 SNEGSKA (reference sequence).

The sample holds a few counts of this clonotype. J is TRBJ2-1 and V is TRBV10-3; 9 positions agree with TRBD1. The DNA end is more similar to TRBJ2-5, so the J call may be wrong. Germline V gives CDR1 ENHRY, CDR2 SYGVKD. This CDR3 has 15 residues. CDR3 loop: CAISTDRGVAETQYF. DNA of the CDR3: TGTGCCATCAGTACGGACAGGGGAGTGGCGGAGACCCAGTACTTC.

The CDR3 protein is CSAGKTSGGPSDTQYF. The CDR3 nucleotides read TGCAGTGCTGGGAAGACTAGCGGGGGGCCCTCCGATACGCAGTATTTT. The rearrangement uses TRBV20-1 and TRBJ2-3, with TRBD2 matching over 13 bases. CDR3 length: 16 amino acids. Losses at the gene ends were 5 bases for V and 6 bases for J; bases not matched to a gene: 11. The germline gives CDR1 DFQATT, CDR2 SNEGSKA (reference sequence).

The chain employs TRBV27 and TRBJ2-1; 8 bases agree with TRBD2. Germline CDR1 reads MNHEY; CDR2 reads SMNVEV (reference sequence). V was clipped by 3 bases and J by 7 bases; unmatched bases: 5. This CDR3 is 14 amino acids long. For the CDR3, the DNA is TGTGCCAGCAGTTTGGGACTAGGGATGAATGAGCAGTTCTTC. It specifies CASSLGLGMNEQFF.

This chain connects TRBV10-3 to TRBJ2-7; 14 positions match TRBD2. CDR3 length: 17 residues. From germline, CDR1 is ENHRY and CDR2 SYGVKD. The V gene end was trimmed by 5 bases and the J gene end by 4 bases; junction bases not matched to a gene: 10. This chain's CDR3 is CAISPTTSGREGYEQYF. In DNA form, the CDR3 reads TGTGCCATCAGTCCAACGACTAGCGGGAGGGAGGGGTACGAGCAGTACTTC.

The table lists this clonotype with many counts. The J gene is TRBJ1-2, the V gene TRBV6-5; D possibly corresponds to TRBD1 (5 bases). The CDR3 is made up of 14 amino acids. Germline CDR1 reads MNHEY; CDR2 reads SVGAGI. V gave up 0 bases and J gave up 4 bases, with 9 bases separating them. CDR3 sequence (DNA): TGTGCCAGCAGTTACTCGGGGCAGCTCTATGGCTACACCTTC. It encodes CASSYSGQLYGYTF.

The chain is built from TRBV20-1 and TRBJ2-1; the D is unclear. This CDR3 is 15 amino acids long. Trimming pared 3 bases from V and 0 bases from J, leaving 12 bases between. Germline lookup yields CDR1 DFQATT and CDR2 SNEGSKA (reference sequence). The CDR3 nucleotides are TGCAGTGCTAGCTCCTTCCTGAGCTCCTACAATGAGCAGTTCTTC. The encoded protein is CSASSFLSSYNEQFF.

CDR3 sequence (DNA): TGTGCCAGCAGACCGGAAGGGGGCGCCGAGACTGAAGCTTTCTTT. Amino acid sequence: CASRPEGGAETEAFF. The chain joins TRBV7-3 to TRBJ1-1; 7 bases line up with TRBD1. This CDR3 has 15 residues. Germline CDR1 and CDR2: SGHTA and FQGTGA. V lost 6 bases and J lost 5; bases outside the gene matches: 12.